These 10 T cell receptor beta chains were all obtained from the same sample, sequenced in a study of cytomegalovirus exposure and HLA in healthy donors. The PCR contained 60 Vbeta and 13 Jbeta primers. The table came from immunoSEQ multiplex PCR; TCRdb's copy has only in-frame clones and leaves some out. The sample has fewer than 150,000 clones; about 77% are singletons. Sample: PBMCs. These receptors were taken from a woman in her twenties or thirties in good health and CMV-seropositive.

The chain combines TRBV7-9 with TRBJ1-4, with D possibly TRBD1 on 5 matching bases. This CDR3 region has 16 residues. V was clipped by 5 bases and J by 4 bases, with 17 bases between them. In germline, CDR1 is SEHNR, CDR2 FQNEAQ (reference sequence). In DNA, the CDR3 is TGTGCCAGCAGCCGCCCCGGGGGAAGGAGTAATGAAAAACTGTTTTTT. This codes for CASSRPGGRSNEKLFF.

The rearrangement uses TRBV2 and TRBJ1-2; 10 positions match TRBD1. CDR3 length equals 14 residues. The junction had 6 bases not matched to a gene; V was cut back by 6 bases and J by 5 bases. Germline CDR1 and CDR2: SNHLY and FYNNEI. CDR3 protein: CASRTGGGLYGYTF. The CDR3 nucleotides read TGTGCCAGCAGGACAGGGGGCGGCCTATATGGCTACACCTTC.

This chain uses TRBV10-3 with TRBJ2-1; possible D gene TRBD2, 5 bases. Deletions cut 3 bases from V and 5 bases from J, with 17 bases between. The CDR3 is made up of 16 amino acids. Looked up from germline, CDR1 is ENHRY and CDR2 is SYGVKD. The CDR3 sequence is CAISESLSSRDNEQFF. CDR3 coding DNA: TGTGCCATCAGTGAATCACTGTCTAGCAGAGACAATGAGCAGTTCTTC.

The chain uses TRBV7-3 and TRBJ2-1, with D hard to call. V was cut by 2 bases and J by 6 bases, with 8 bases left in between. CDR1 is SGHTA and CDR2 is FQGTGA in the germline V gene. The CDR3 contains 13 residues. The CDR3 here is CASSLGVSNEQFF. In nucleotides, the CDR3 is TGTGCCAGCAGCTTAGGAGTTAGCAATGAGCAGTTCTTC. Complete variable domain (other parts from reference TRBV7-3 and TRBJ2-1): GAGVSQTPSNKVTEKGKYVELRCDPISGHTALYWYRQSLGQGPEFLIYFQGTGAADDSGLPNDRFFAVRPEGSVSTLKIQRTERGDSAVYLCASSLGVSNEQFFGPGTRLTVL.

The CDR3 reads CASSLQGARADTQYF. The CDR3 DNA is TGCGCCAGCAGCTTGCAGGGGGCGCGCGCAGATACGCAGTATTTT. V gene TRBV5-1 combines with J gene TRBJ2-3; 8 bases line up with TRBD1. Per germline, CDR1 SGHRS and CDR2 YFSETQ. The J segment lost 4 bases and the V segment lost 1 base, leaving 5 bases of the junction unmatched. CDR3 length equals 15 residues.

This clone was observed a few times. The chain has TRBV2 and TRBJ2-7, with D possibly matching TRBD2 (5 bases). Germline V gives CDR1 SNHLY, CDR2 FYNNEI. This CDR3 region has 13 residues. This CDR3 reads CVIKEEAAYEQYF. The CDR3, as DNA: TGTGTTATCAAGGAGGAGGCGGCATACGAGCAGTACTTC.

There are a few counts of this clone. This sequence joins TRBV27 and TRBJ1-4, with no clear D. The CDR3 is 15 residues long. The ends were cut back, 0 bases at V and 4 bases at J, with 9 bases in the middle. Germline CDR1 MNHEY, CDR2 SMNVEV (reference sequence). This CDR3 is CASSLSRGLNEKLFF. CDR3 in DNA: TGTGCCAGCAGTTTATCGCGAGGACTTAATGAAAAACTGTTTTTT.

The chain joins TRBV7-9 to TRBJ1-2, with D unresolved. The germline V and J ends were trimmed by 1 base and 4 bases, with 7 bases remaining between them. The germline gives CDR1 SEHNR, CDR2 FQNEAQ (reference sequence). CDR3 size: 13 residues. The CDR3 reads CASSLVLFYGYTF. CDR3 bases: TGTGCCAGCAGCTTAGTCCTTTTCTATGGCTACACCTTC.

The gene calls are TRBV7-8 and TRBJ1-4; D is possibly TRBD1 (5 bases). The length of the CDR3 is 20 residues. The V end was cut by 2 bases, the J end by 4 bases, with 26 bases between. Germline CDR1 reads SGHVS; CDR2 reads FQNEAQ. Written as DNA, the CDR3 is TGTGCCAGCAGCTTACTGGCTCGGGTCCCGGACGGGGGATTTAATGAAAAACTGTTTTTT. Protein product: CASSLLARVPDGGFNEKLFF.

This clone was recorded a few times. The CDR3 DNA reads TGCGCCAGCAGCTTGGGACCGGAGGGATACAATGAGCAGTTCTTC. Protein sequence: CASSLGPEGYNEQFF. The chain carries TRBV5-1 and TRBJ2-1, with a tentative D call TRBD2 (6 bases). V dropped 0 bases and J dropped 4 bases, with 11 bases sitting between them. CDR1 is SGHRS and CDR2 is YFSETQ in the germline V gene. The CDR3 covers 15 residues.